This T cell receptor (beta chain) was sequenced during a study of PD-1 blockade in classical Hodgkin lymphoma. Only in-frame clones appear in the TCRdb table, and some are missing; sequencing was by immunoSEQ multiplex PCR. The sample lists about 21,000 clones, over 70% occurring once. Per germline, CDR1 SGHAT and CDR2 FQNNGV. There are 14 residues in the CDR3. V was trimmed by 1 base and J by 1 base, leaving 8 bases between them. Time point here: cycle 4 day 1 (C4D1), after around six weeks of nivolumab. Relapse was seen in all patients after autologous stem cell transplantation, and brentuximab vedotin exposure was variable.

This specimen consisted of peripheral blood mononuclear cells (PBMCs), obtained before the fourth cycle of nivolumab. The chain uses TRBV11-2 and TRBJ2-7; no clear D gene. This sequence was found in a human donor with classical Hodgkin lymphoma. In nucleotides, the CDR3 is TGTGCCAGCAGCTTAGTCGGCGGTTCCTACGAGCAGTACTTC. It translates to CASSLVGGSYEQYF.